The T cell receptor (beta chain) under discussion was sequenced for a study of blood T cell repertoires in COVID-19 (dated by TCRdb to 2018 to 2021). Looking at the study overall: Samples from collaborators originated in the United States, Italy and Spain and spanned both the acute and convalescent phases of COVID-19. Where available, HLA class I and class II types were obtained from metadata supplied by the sample provider rather than from assay-based typing. The samples were drawn from the first 160 participants of the ongoing ImmuneRACE study and from 1,254 subjects provided by 6 global collaborators. The repertoires were released in a freely available public database meant as a resource for research on the immune response to SARS-CoV-2. The material from the prospective study consisted of cDNA or gDNA derived from T cells, B-cell-depleted T cells, or PBMCs. Deeply sampled blood TCRbeta repertoires from subjects exposed to, actively infected with, or recovered from COVID-19 were included in the dataset. The sample metadata nearly always contained a de-identified subject ID, COVID-19 status, age in years and sex. Paper-wide results and their limitations: Clinical and demographic metadata were provided uncurated, with the amount varying by source and participant.

The collaborating institutions used their own protocols to collect whole blood in K2EDTA tubes. For TCRbeta analysis, collaborator samples were shipped as frozen whole blood, as isolated PBMCs, or as DNA extracted from either sample type. Germline trimming amounts to 5 bases on V and 4 bases on J, with 6 as the count of junction bases outside the gene matches. The germline V gene encodes CDR1 SSHAT and CDR2 FNYEAQ (reference sequence). The CDR3, from cysteine to phenylalanine, totals 15 residues. Only the CDR3 DNA is retained, 45 bases long and in frame from the first base. The immunoSEQ Assay, a bias-controlled multiplex PCR, was used to amplify TCRbeta CDR3 regions from genomic DNA. On the study's bioinformatics: Nucleated cell counts per sample were estimated from amplification of reference gene primers within the assay. To quantify the absolute abundance of each unique TCRbeta CDR3 rearrangement, sequence reads were collapsed and filtered. Productive Simpson clonality was computed per sample as the square root of Simpson's diversity index over productive rearrangements. Drawn from immuneACCESS, this table holds only the in-frame rearrangements with V and J called that TCRdb kept. Clones are partly lost; checked studies trace under half to an unresolved V gene and leave the rest unexplained. For V, J and clone size, that table is used; D and trimming come from the DNA. This sample gives 200,000 or so clones in total; about nine tenths of them show up just once. Of the sample, less than 3% is held by the ten largest clones.

Remarks on this clone: Its cognate antigen has yet to be identified. No base-level quality is on record; no much larger clone is a single base apart.

The sample consisted of peripheral blood. The sequence was collected from a woman aged 55-70 years with acute or convalescent COVID-19. The receptor chain draws on TRBV7-7 and TRBJ2-2; 8 middle bases align to TRBD1. The CDR3 protein is CASSPPGQVTGELFF. Read as DNA, the sequence is TGTGCCAGCAGCCCCCCGGGACAGGTCACCGGGGAGCTGTTTTTT.